This T cell receptor (beta chain) came from a study of cytomegalovirus exposure and HLA in healthy donors. This clone came up a few times. Its specificity is not known. In the same sample, other DNA sequences code for this CDR3. The PCR contained 60 Vbeta and 13 Jbeta primers. Produced via immunoSEQ multiplex PCR; TCRdb's table is partial and in-frame only. The top ten hold approximately 1.5% of the sample, which has about 140,000 clones, roughly 79% seen once. General observations from the study: According to an earlier analysis, most TCR beta V segments yielded productive rearrangements about 87% or about 30% of the time. The classifier reportedly diagnosed cytomegalovirus status with high specificity and sensitivity.

Sequenced: PBMCs. This TCR was recovered from a young man in good health and CMV-seropositive.

CDR3 nucleotides: TGTGCCAGCAGCTTGCGGGGCTCTGGAAACACCATATATTTT. Translating gives CASSLRGSGNTIYF. V is TRBV5-4 and J is TRBJ1-3; D is unresolved. Trimming stripped 1 base from V and 0 bases from J, with 5 bases between. Germline CDR1 is SGHNT and CDR2 is YYREEE (reference sequence). The CDR3 sequence is 14 residues long.